The next 27 T cell receptor beta chains were all read from a single sample in a study of T cell changes during pregnancy in multiple sclerosis. Sequencing was performed with immunoSEQ multiplex PCR; in TCRdb, only in-frame clones are kept and a portion is missing. The data show around 70,000 clones, under 95% seen once. Source: peripheral blood, taken after pregnancy. The source of these receptors is a female donor with multiple sclerosis, enrolled in a pregnancy study.

The chain couples TRBV10-3 to TRBJ2-1, with 9 bases aligning to TRBD2. CDR1 and CDR2 from the germline V gene are ENHRY and SYGVKD. This CDR3 comprises 16 residues. The junction had 12 bases not matched to a gene; V was cut back by 4 bases and J by 8 bases. The CDR3 nucleotides are TGTGCCATCAGTGGCCGTGGACTAGCGTCGGGGTATGAGCAGTTCTTC. This translates into CAISGRGLASGYEQFF.

This chain joins TRBV12-5 and TRBJ1-5, with D uncertain. CDR3 length equals 13 residues. Germline V gene data show CDR1 as LGHNT and CDR2 as FRNRAP. V gave up 3 bases and J gave up 7 bases, with 10 bases separating them. This CDR3 reads CASGFDPSQPQHF. The CDR3 nucleotides read TGTGCTAGTGGTTTTGACCCTAGCCAGCCCCAGCATTTT.

The rearrangement uses TRBV7-9 and TRBJ1-3; tentatively, D is TRBD1 (5 bases). Germline V lookup: CDR1 SEHNR, CDR2 FQNEAQ (reference sequence). The CDR3 has 16 residues. Trimming stripped 5 bases from V and 0 bases from J, with 14 bases between. In DNA form, the CDR3 reads TGTGCCAGCAGCCCGGACACAGGAAACTCTGGAAACACCATATATTTT. Residues: CASSPDTGNSGNTIYF.

V gene TRBV4-3 combines with J gene TRBJ2-7; 12 nucleotides align to TRBD2. Unmatched junction bases numbered 0, after V lost 1 base and J lost 2 bases. The CDR3 is 15 residues long. Per germline, CDR1 LGHNA and CDR2 YSLEER. The CDR3 DNA sequence: TGCGCCAGCAGCCAAGGACTAGCGGGGGCCTACGAGCAGTACTTC. Translation gives CASSQGLAGAYEQYF.

V usage is TRBV27 and J usage is TRBJ1-1, with D maybe TRBD1 (5 bases). Germline CDR1 MNHEY, CDR2 SMNVEV (reference sequence). The ends were cut back, 3 bases at V and 1 base at J, with 9 bases in the middle. The CDR3 totals 14 residues. The DNA for the CDR3 is TGTGCCAGCAGTTTCCAGGGAGGGAACACTGAAGCTTTCTTT. This encodes CASSFQGGNTEAFF.

This chain links TRBV5-6 with TRBJ1-1, with D possibly TRBD1 on 6 matching bases. The V gene lost 4 bases and the J gene lost 0 bases, with 19 bases spanning the gap. The CDR3 runs 17 residues. Germline V lookup: CDR1 SGHDT, CDR2 YYEEEE. CDR3 residues: CASSRGGGQGMNTEAFF. The CDR3 DNA follows: TGTGCCAGCAGCCGCGGGGGGGGGCAGGGCATGAACACTGAAGCTTTCTTT.

This clone was observed a handful of times. The chain has TRBV11-2 and TRBJ1-5; the match to TRBD1 covers 9 bases. V shed 3 bases, J shed 7 bases, and the junction held 1 base outside the gene matches. The CDR3 sequence is 13 residues long. Germline V CDR1 and CDR2: SGHAT, FQNNGV. CDR3 in amino acids: CASSLGTGQPQHF. CDR3 in DNA: TGTGCCAGCAGCTTGGGGACAGGGCAGCCCCAGCATTTT.

The chain uses TRBV6-6 and TRBJ1-1, with 10 nucleotides matching TRBD1. The germline V gene has CDR1 MNHNY and CDR2 SVGAGI (reference sequence). The CDR3 spans 15 residues. After removal of 3 bases from V and 5 bases from J, the junction contained 6 bases not matched to a gene. CDR3 sequence reads: CASSYGTGANTEAFF. CDR3 nucleotides: TGTGCCAGCAGTTATGGGACAGGGGCGAATACTGAAGCTTTCTTT.

CDR3 sequence: CASSLVAGGKNEQFF. Written as DNA, the CDR3 is TGTGCCAGCAGCTTAGTAGCGGGAGGCAAAAATGAGCAGTTCTTC. The V and J genes are TRBV13 and TRBJ2-1; 10 bases align to TRBD2. CDR3 length: 15 residues. The J segment lost 7 bases and the V segment lost 1 base, leaving 4 bases of the junction unmatched. CDR1 is PRHDT and CDR2 is FYEKMQ in the germline V gene (reference sequence).

The chain recombines TRBV18 with TRBJ2-1, with 13 bases matching TRBD2. Per the germline V gene, CDR1 is KGHSH and CDR2 is LQKENI. Germline trimming cut 2 bases from V and 4 bases from J; bases unmatched to any gene: 2. This CDR3 has 16 amino acids. For the CDR3, the DNA is TGTGCCAGCTCACCATGGACTAGCGGGAGTTACAATGAGCAGTTCTTC. Translation gives CASSPWTSGSYNEQFF.

J is TRBJ1-5 and V is TRBV2, with TRBD1 as a possible D gene (6 bases). Germline loops: CDR1 SNHLY, CDR2 FYNNEI. V dropped 6 bases and J dropped 0 bases, with 21 bases sitting between them. This CDR3 comprises 18 residues. This chain's CDR3 is CASSSPISGTYSNQPQHF. The CDR3 DNA reads as TGTGCCAGCAGCTCACCGATATCGGGGACATATAGCAATCAGCCCCAGCATTTT.

The chain uses TRBV2 and TRBJ2-7, with 9 bases lining up with TRBD1. The CDR3 runs to 15 residues. The germline CDR1 and CDR2 sequences are SNHLY and FYNNEI. V dropped 5 bases and J dropped 2; count of bases not matched to a gene: 7. The CDR3 region has the DNA TGTGCCAGCAGTTTTCTGGGACAGGGTACCTACGAGCAGTACTTC. Its protein product is CASSFLGQGTYEQYF.

The rearrangement joins TRBV11-2 to TRBJ1-2, with a possible D match to TRBD1 (5 bases). Trimming took off 5 bases at V and 2 bases at J, with 12 bases between the two ends. Germline V CDR1 and CDR2: SGHAT, FQNNGV. This CDR3 has 14 residues. The CDR3 loop is CASSLGLGNYGYTF. In DNA form, the CDR3 reads TGTGCCAGCAGCCTGGGGCTGGGGAACTATGGCTACACCTTC.

The DNA of the CDR3 is TGTGCCAGCAGCAAAGCGCTTTGGGGCAGGGCGGGGGAGACCCAGTACTTC. It is translated as CASSKALWGRAGETQYF. The chain recombines TRBV21-1 with TRBJ2-5; the table's D call, TRBD2, has no DNA check behind it. TRBV21-1 is a pseudogene segment. The CDR3 length is 17 residues.

This chain links TRBV7-2 with TRBJ1-3; 7 nucleotides agree with TRBD1. Germline CDR1 reads SGHTA; CDR2 reads FQGNSA. Germline trimming cut 5 bases from V and 4 bases from J; bases unmatched to any gene: 11. There are 16 residues in the CDR3. CDR3 sequence: CASSPVEGAGGNTIYF. CDR3 in DNA: TGTGCCAGCAGCCCTGTCGAGGGGGCGGGCGGAAACACCATATATTTT.

This chain links TRBV11-3 with TRBJ1-5; unclear D gene. Germline V CDR1 and CDR2: SGHNT, YENEEA. CDR3 length: 17 amino acids. The V end was cut by 1 base, the J end by 6 bases, with 19 bases between. This CDR3 reads CASSLGADPWEAQPQHF. The CDR3 DNA sequence: TGTGCCAGCAGCTTAGGGGCGGATCCTTGGGAGGCTCAGCCCCAGCATTTT.

The chain employs TRBV12-5 and TRBJ2-3, with 8 bases fitting TRBD2. Trimming took 5 bases from V and 2 from J; bases not matched to a gene: 12. This CDR3 is built from 17 residues. In germline, CDR1 is LGHNT, CDR2 FRNRAP. The CDR3 here is CASGPHSSGSSTDTQYF. The CDR3 bases are TGTGCTAGTGGTCCCCATTCTAGCGGGTCCTCCACAGATACGCAGTATTTT.

The rearrangement links TRBV28 to TRBJ1-2; TRBD1 matches at 8 bases. The CDR3 runs 14 residues. The germline CDR1 and CDR2 sequences are MDHEN and SYDVKM. The V and J ends lost 9 bases and 3 bases, in that order; junction bases with no gene match: 9. CDR3 DNA sequence: TGTGCCAGTCGAATACAGGGGGAGGACTATGGCTACACCTTC. Residues: CASRIQGEDYGYTF.

This clone was observed a single time. This chain connects TRBV9 to TRBJ1-2; the D gene is possibly TRBD1 (6 bases). The V gene's germline CDR1 is SGDLS and CDR2 YYNGEE. V dropped 0 bases and J dropped 4 bases, with 13 bases sitting between them. The CDR3 spans 15 residues. CDR3 DNA sequence: TGTGCCAGCAGCGTAGCTCCAGGGGCATCCTATGGCTACACCTTC. It specifies CASSVAPGASYGYTF.

This clone has just one count. J is TRBJ2-7 and V is TRBV6-5; tentative D call: TRBD1 (6 bases). The CDR3 is 14 residues long. Trimming removed 5 bases from V and 0 bases from J, with 11 bases in between. Germline CDR1 reads MNHEY; CDR2 reads SVGAGI. The CDR3 here is CASSGGPFSYEQYF. CDR3 nucleotide sequence: TGTGCCAGCAGTGGGGGCCCTTTCTCCTACGAGCAGTACTTC.

The chain links TRBV2 to TRBJ2-7, with 14 bases that match TRBD2. The germline V gene encodes CDR1 SNHLY and CDR2 FYNNEI. The CDR3 length is 17 residues. Losses at the gene ends were 6 bases for V and 3 bases for J; bases not matched to a gene: 10. CDR3 in amino acids: CASSRSGTSGSIYEQYF. The CDR3 DNA follows: TGTGCCAGCAGCCGGAGCGGGACTAGCGGGAGTATCTACGAGCAGTACTTC.

The chain links TRBV5-4 to TRBJ1-2, with D tentatively TRBD1 (5 bases). Deletions cut 0 bases from V and 0 bases from J, with 9 bases between. CDR3 length: 15 residues. In germline, CDR1 is SGHNT, CDR2 YYREEE (reference sequence). CDR3 sequence (DNA): TGTGCCAGCAGCTTGGGGGGCACAGCTAACTATGGCTACACCTTC. Encoded protein: CASSLGGTANYGYTF.

In its sample, this clone was seen once. The chain uses TRBV19 and TRBJ2-1; tentative D call: TRBD2 (5 bases). CDR3 length: 14 residues. Per the germline V gene, CDR1 is LNHDA and CDR2 is SQIVND (reference sequence). The V and J ends lost 9 bases and 8 bases respectively, with 20 bases between them. CDR3 nucleotide sequence: TGTGCCAGCTCCCCTAGCCCGGGTTTTTATGAGCAGTTCTTC. It codes for CASSPSPGFYEQFF.

The chain links TRBV28 to TRBJ1-5; 9 nucleotides match TRBD1. Trimming removed 1 base from V and 2 bases from J; junction bases left unmatched: 9. This CDR3 has 18 residues. Germline loops: CDR1 MDHEN, CDR2 SYDVKM. The CDR3 DNA reads TGTGCCAGCAGTTTATTTGCACAGGGGGCTGGGGGCAATCAGCCCCAGCATTTT. Residues: CASSLFAQGAGGNQPQHF. Complete variable domain (other parts from reference TRBV28 and TRBJ1-5): DVKVTQSSRYLVKRTGEKVFLECVQDMDHENMFWYRQDPGLGLRLIYFSYDVKMKEKGDIPEGYSVSREKKERFSLILESASTNQTSMYLCASSLFAQGAGGNQPQHFGDGTRLSIL.

V gene TRBV6-5 combines with J gene TRBJ2-7, with a weak D call TRBD2 (6 bases). Trimming pared 5 bases from V and 0 bases from J, leaving 8 bases between. Germline CDR1 reads MNHEY; CDR2 reads SVGAGI. The length of the CDR3 is 13 residues. CDR3: CASSQTSSYEQYF. CDR3 in DNA: TGTGCCAGCAGTCAGACTAGCTCCTACGAGCAGTACTTC.

This chain uses TRBV30 with TRBJ1-3; 10 bases are shared with TRBD1. The trim removed 8 bases at V and 2 bases at J, leaving 3 bases unmatched. Germline V gene sequence: CDR1 GTSNPN, CDR2 SVGIG (reference sequence). The CDR3 runs to 13 residues. The CDR3 DNA follows: TGTGCCCGACAGGGGGCCGCTGGAAACACCATATATTTT. This gives the protein CARQGAAGNTIYF. The full variable domain, completed using reference TRBV30 and TRBJ1-3, is SQTIHQWPATLVQPVGSPLSLECTVEGTSNPNLYWYRQAAGRGLQLLFYSVGIGQISSEVPQNLSASRPQDRQFILSSKKLLLSDSGFYLCARQGAAGNTIYFGEGSWLTVV.

This chain uses TRBV7-2 with TRBJ2-7, with D possibly matching TRBD1 (5 bases). This CDR3 contains 14 residues. The germline gives CDR1 SGHTA, CDR2 FQGNSA. V lost 7 bases and J 7 bases, leaving 20 bases between the germline ends. CDR3: CASTINPRVREQYF. DNA for the CDR3: TGTGCCAGCACCATCAACCCCAGGGTCCGGGAGCAGTACTTC.